This TCR beta chain was recorded in a study of T cells in Graves' hyperthyroidism and ophthalmopathy. As for the study in general: Peripheral blood was taken when the disease was first diagnosed, before any treatment began.

RNA transcripts served as the template for amplifying TCR beta CDR3 regions. HTBI primers were employed in a first-round RT-PCR of the TCR CDR3. TCRdb itself ran the multiplex PCR reads through MiXCR, one entry per CDR3 protein. The table records approximately 740,000 distinct CDR3 sequences, around 13% of them present only once. The CDR3 consists of 14 residues. V lost 2 bases and J 10 bases, leaving 15 bases between the germline ends. Germline-derived CDR1 and CDR2 are SGHAT and FQNNGV. Study-wide results and limits: Classification by a 13 V-J model distinguished ophthalmopathy from stable hyperthyroidism. Among thyroid clonotypes expanded above 0.001, most also appeared in blood.

Approximately 10 ml of fresh peripheral blood supplied the PBMCs. This clonotype came up a few times. What it binds is not known. The sequencing input was blood. The chain joins TRBV11-2 to TRBJ2-4; a weak D match, TRBD2 (5 bases). The TCR originated in a woman aged 18-29 years with Graves' hyperthyroidism. The CDR3 sequence: CASSLYQREGIQYF. The CDR3 DNA sequence: TGTGCCAGCAGCTTATATCAGCGAGAGGGAATTCAGTACTTC.